Listed here is a single T cell receptor (beta chain). With 60 Vbeta and 13 Jbeta primers, the PCR was carried out. The data were produced by immunoSEQ multiplex PCR, yet TCRdb's version contains in-frame clones alone and is incomplete. This sample carries approximately 160,000 clones, around 78% of them seen once, and the ten largest clones take 3% to 3.5%. The data were taken from a study of cytomegalovirus exposure and HLA in healthy donors. The donors (healthy individuals) were bone marrow donors. Donors sampled were nominally healthy, though unrecorded immune exposures were likely. V was clipped by 3 bases and J by 3 bases; unmatched bases: 6. This CDR3 region has 16 residues. The germline CDR1 and CDR2 sequences are LNHDA and SQIVND (reference sequence).

The TCR comes from a woman in her forties or fifties in good health and CMV-seropositive. The chain recombines TRBV19 with TRBJ1-2; 11 positions agree with TRBD1. The sample taken for sequencing was PBMCs. CDR3 amino acids: CASSIGGQGADYGYTF. CDR3 DNA: TGTGCCAGTAGTATTGGAGGACAGGGGGCGGACTATGGCTACACCTTC.